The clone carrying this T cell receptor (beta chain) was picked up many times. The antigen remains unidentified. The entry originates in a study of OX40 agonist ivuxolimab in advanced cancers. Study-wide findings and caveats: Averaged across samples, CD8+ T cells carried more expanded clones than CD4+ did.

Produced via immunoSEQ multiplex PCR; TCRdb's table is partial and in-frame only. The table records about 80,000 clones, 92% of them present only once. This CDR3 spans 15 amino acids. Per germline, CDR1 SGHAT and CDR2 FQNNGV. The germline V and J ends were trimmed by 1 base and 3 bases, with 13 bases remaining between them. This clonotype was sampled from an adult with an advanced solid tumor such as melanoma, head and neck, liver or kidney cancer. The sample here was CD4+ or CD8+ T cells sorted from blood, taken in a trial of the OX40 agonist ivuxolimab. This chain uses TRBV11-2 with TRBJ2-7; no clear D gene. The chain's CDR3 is CASSLGTVPGYEQYF. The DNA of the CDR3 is TGTGCCAGCAGCTTAGGCACGGTGCCGGGCTACGAGCAGTACTTC.